The clone carrying this T cell receptor (beta chain) was counted between two and nine times. The data originate from a study of blood T cell repertoires in COVID-19. Study as a whole: Specimens from acute and convalescent COVID-19 originated in the United States, Italy and Spain. PBMCs, B-cell-depleted T cells, or T cells provided the cDNA or gDNA that made up the material.

As handled by the study authors: Amplification from reference gene primers served as the basis for estimated nucleated cell counts. Some clones are missing from TCRdb's copy, which holds only in-frame ones; the method was immunoSEQ multiplex PCR. Clonal size and the V and J genes are those of that table, whereas D and trimming came from the DNA. Of about 150,000 clones listed, over 75% are singletons. Enrolment of Seattle patients took place during active infection, and they were followed longitudinally. The sample comprised peripheral blood. The receptor was isolated from a man aged 18 to 30 with COVID-19, enrolled during active disease.

CDR3 sequence (DNA): TGTGCCAGCAGAAGAGCGGGAAGCTCCTACAATGAGCAGTTCTTC. This gives the protein CASRRAGSSYNEQFF. The genes are TRBV2 and TRBJ2-1, with TRBD2 identical over 7 bases. Per the germline V gene, CDR1 is SNHLY and CDR2 is FYNNEI. The length of the CDR3 is 15 residues. After removal of 6 bases from V and 0 bases from J, the junction contained 5 bases not matched to a gene.